In this sample, the clone carrying this TCR beta chain turned up a few times. What it recognizes is unknown. The CDR3 totals 17 residues. CDR1 is SGHRS, CDR2 YFSETQ, per germline. V lost 0 bases to trimming and J lost 4 bases; unmatched junction nucleotides: 7. The data belong to a study of T cells after yellow fever vaccination. The TCR cDNA carried a universal primer site and UMIs from 5'RACE template switching. MiXCR, run by TCRdb on the 5' RACE reads, gives a single entry per CDR3 protein. The repertoire holds about 320,000 distinct CDR3 sequences, with roughly 4.3% as singletons. Study-wide results and limits: A large majority of primary-vaccination clones showed up again after the booster (about 96% CD4, roughly 88% CD8).

Here the sequenced sample was PBMCs, taken 15 days after the yellow fever booster vaccination. This chain connects TRBV5-1 to TRBJ1-1, with 12 bases fitting TRBD1. The sequence was collected from a man aged 18 to 29 who received the YFV17D yellow fever vaccine. CDR3 DNA sequence: TGCGCCAGCAGCTTGGAGGGACAGGGGGCCCTTATCACTGAAGCTTTCTTT. Amino acid sequence: CASSLEGQGALITEAFF.